This T cell receptor beta chain was captured by sequencing in a study of regulatory T cells in long-lasting Graves disease. The V segment lost 5 bases and the J segment 3 bases; nucleotides outside the gene matches: 3. The CDR3 loop spans 14 amino acids. Germline-derived CDR1 and CDR2 are SNHLY and FYNNEI. Arm-PCR of CDR3 regions and iRepertoire HTBI primers were used to build TCR beta libraries. MiXCR, run by TCRdb on the multiplex PCR reads, gives a single entry per CDR3 protein. The sample has about 210,000 distinct CDR3 sequences, 15% to 20% seen once. Notes on the study in general: Newly diagnosed Graves' patients had higher TCR diversity than persistent ones.

Indicated time point: newly diagnosed GD, antithyroid drugs for less than 3 months. PBMC RNA was the source of the TCR library. As collected, the peripheral blood samples measured nine milliliters each and went into EDTA tubes. This clonotype has at least ten counts. Antigen specificity is unknown. These same data were also listed under a study on T cells in Graves' hyperthyroidism and ophthalmopathy. That study adds: HTBI primers drove first-round RT-PCR of the TCR CDR3.

The TCR sequence derives from a woman in her thirties with Graves disease. This sequence joins TRBV2 and TRBJ2-3; 9 nucleotides agree with TRBD2. Sample: peripheral blood mononuclear cells (PBMCs), taken at new diagnosis, from a patient treated with antithyroid drugs. The CDR3 coding sequence is TGTGCCAGCAGTTGGCGGGGGGGTACAGATACGCAGTATTTT. It specifies CASSWRGGTDTQYF.